A single T cell receptor beta chain is shown here with its context. The clone's antigen remains unknown. Base-call qualities are not available, and no considerably larger clone is one nucleotide away. Repertoires were sampled repeatedly over the course of chemoradiotherapy so that clonal expansion in the tumor microenvironment could be followed. This sample is drawn from a study of chemoradiotherapy in HPV16-positive cancers (dated by TCRdb to between 2022 and 2023). In the study overall: Candidate HPV-specific T-cell clones and common TCR motifs were defined through functional T-cell assays on cells from two HPV16-positive patients. The candidate HPV-specific TCRs and motifs were then tracked in TCR repertoires from 86 patients with HPV-related cancers. Whether T-cell immunity against the HPV oncoproteins E6 and E7 changes during chemoradiotherapy and whether survival is affected by this immunity were examined in the study. Study-wide conclusions, independent of this receptor: Improved recurrence-free survival in HPV16-positive patients was associated with expansion of HPV-responsive T cells during chemoradiotherapy. The survival association was reported for HPV16-positive patients, and the functional definition of HPV-specific T cells was derived from only a couple of HPV16-positive patients. Expansion of candidate HPV-specific clones and E7-related TCR motifs was observed in the tumor microenvironment during treatment, whereas no such expansion was observed for non-HPV-specific T cells.

To prepare the library, the immunoSEQ multiplex PCR assay was applied. TCRdb retrieved this table from immuneACCESS and kept in-frame rearrangements only. Not all clones are present; in checked studies, unresolved V genes account for under half, and no reason is known for the remainder. This sample gives about 10,000 clones in total; roughly two thirds of them show up just once. Roughly an eighth of the sample belongs to the ten largest clones. The sample was gathered from a patient who underwent chemoradiotherapy. The clonotype originates from a human donor with HPV-associated anogenital cancer.

The CDR3 reads as follows: CASSAGAWGGELFF. The sequenced DNA is TGTGCCAGCAGTGCGGGGGCTTGGGGCGGGGAGCTGTTTTTT. The sequence is built from TRBV6-5 and TRBJ2-2, with a weak D call of TRBD2 (7 bases match). Spanning cysteine to phenylalanine, the CDR3 consists of 14 amino acids. The retained sequence is limited to the CDR3, 42 bases, with the frame set at the first base. V is shortened by 5 bases, J by 7 bases, and the region joining them spans 14 bases. CDR1 MNHEY and CDR2 SVGAGI are derived from the germline V gene.